Included here is one TCR beta chain sequence, with context. Germline V gene sequence: CDR1 SGHDN, CDR2 FVKESK. The CDR3 covers 16 residues. V shed 0 bases, J shed 3 bases, and the junction held 3 bases outside the gene matches. This specimen belongs to a study of CD8 T cells in ankylosing spondylitis. TCRdb analysed the 5' RACE reads with MiXCR anew, one entry per CDR3 protein. The table has approximately 100,000 distinct CDR3 sequences, around 24% seen once. The TCR sequence derives from a male donor with ankylosing spondylitis. The material sequenced was synovial fluid, either unsorted or a sorted T cell fraction (not recorded which). V usage is TRBV14 and J usage is TRBJ1-3; 9 bases line up with TRBD1. CDR3 sequence (DNA): TGTGCCAGCAGCCAAGACAACAGGGGGCATGGAAACACCATATATTTT. It yields the protein CASSQDNRGHGNTIYF.